The present T cell receptor (beta chain) was sequenced within a study of memory CD4+ T cells and cytomegalovirus serostatus (dated by TCRdb to the late 2010s). Study-wide context: A total of some 35 healthy Belgian adults, of whom 9 were CMV seropositive and about 25 were CMV seronegative, were included in the cohort. To replicate a published TCR-based CMV serostatus classifier, the researchers sequenced the CD4+ memory TCRbeta repertoires of a Belgian cohort whose cytomegalovirus serostatus was known. Points the paper makes about the study in general: On the Belgian cohort, the classifier built on the original framework reached a median bootstrapped AUC of roughly 0.96, with a 95% CI of 0.76-1.00. Only CD4+CD45RO+ memory cells were sequenced, in contrast to the original study, in which naive and memory CD4+ and CD8+ populations were covered. Of 150 to 200 previously reported CMV-associated TCRbeta sequences, approximately 64 appeared in the CD4+ memory repertoires, each in one to five individuals. For CMV serostatus prediction, a median bootstrapped AUC of approximately 0.95 was reached with the original framework, and a median bootstrapped AUC of roughly 0.89 was reached with a US-trained random forest. The results were interpreted as suggesting that the CMV-associated TCR signature is largely present in the CD4+ memory repertoire.

Genomic DNA was extracted from sorted cells with the Quick-DNA Microprep Kit. TCRbeta DNA was amplified with the immunoSEQ hsTCRbeta kit following the manufacturer's protocol. TCRbeta libraries were sequenced on an Illumina MiSeq instrument. As for the authors' bioinformatics: Following removal of out-of-frame sequences, approximately 2.1 million distinct TCRbeta sequences were retained, with an average of about 61,000 per individual. Each individual was scored according to the count of over 150 previously reported CMV-associated TCRbeta sequences and the total productive distinct TCRbeta count. A beta-binomial model was reimplemented in Python, and scikit-learn random forests with default parameters were trained on data from the US cohort. Classifier performance on the Belgian cohort was summarized as median AUC with percentile confidence intervals calculated over 10,000 bootstrap iterations. TCRdb obtained this table from immuneACCESS and retained in-frame rearrangements with V and J assigned. These tables miss some clones; where compared with another copy, unresolved V genes account for less than half of the shortfall, and the remainder is unexplained. V and J calls and clone size are copied from that table; D and trimming were computed from the DNA. The sample table contains about 61,000 clones; only one count was recorded for roughly 80% of them. The top ten constitute more than 0.8% of the sample.

CDR1 and CDR2, looked up from the germline V gene, are SGHTA and FQGNSA. The CDR3, from cysteine to phenylalanine, totals 14 residues. Only CDR3 DNA is held: 42 bases, read in frame from base 1. Between the V and J ends, shortened by 2 bases and 2 bases respectively, the junction contains 6 bases. Single viable CD3+CD4+CD8-CD45RO+ cells were sorted as memory CD4+ T cells on a FACSAria II. CMV serostatus was determined using a Roche Elecsys assay that detects serum IgG against CMV pp150, pp28, p38 and p52. After thawing, total CD4+ T cells were enriched by positive selection with CD4 magnetic microbeads. The samples came from a separate study whose specific focus was interrogating the CD4+ T cell memory repertoire. Peripheral blood mononuclear cells were isolated and cryopreserved following standard operating procedures; serum was stored at -80 °C. Staining used CD3-PerCP (BW264/56), CD4-APC (RPA-T4), CD45RO-PE (UCHT1) and CD8-Pacific Orange (3B5) antibodies, with Sytox blue excluding non-viable cells.

Notes on this clone: Its antigen is unknown. Base quality data are lacking; no much larger clone is found one base away.

This TCR derives from an adult in good health and CMV-seronegative. Sample: memory CD4+ T cells from blood. The chain uses TRBV7-2 and TRBJ1-4, with the D gene not clear enough to name. The DNA sequence is given as TGTGCCAGCAGCTTATCGGTCACTAATGAAAAACTGTTTTTT. The encoded protein is CASSLSVTNEKLFF.